This passage covers 27 T cell receptor beta chains from one sample sequenced in a study of CD8 T cells in ankylosing spondylitis. In TCRdb, the 5' RACE reads were re-called with MiXCR into one record per CDR3 protein. Of approximately 150,000 distinct CDR3 sequences in the sample, about 32% were seen once. Sequencing used synovial fluid, either unsorted or a sorted T cell fraction (not recorded which). The receptors stem from a male donor with ankylosing spondylitis.

There are many counts of this clonotype. The CDR3 sequence: CASSLSGTGIGETQYF. The CDR3, as DNA: TGTGCCAGCAGCTTATCAGGGACAGGGATCGGAGAGACCCAGTACTTC. J is TRBJ2-5 and V is TRBV7-9; TRBD1 matches 9 bases. Trimming at V came to 2 bases and at J to 4 bases, leaving 8 bases not matched to a gene. Germline lookup yields CDR1 SEHNR and CDR2 FQNEAQ (reference sequence). This CDR3 spans 16 amino acids.

This chain uses TRBV7-6 with TRBJ2-7; either TRBD1 or TRBD2 may fit D (5 bases each). The V gene lost 0 bases and the J gene lost 5 bases, with 5 bases spanning the gap. The CDR3 totals 12 residues. CDR1 and CDR2 from the germline V gene are SGHVS and FNYEAQ. The chain's CDR3 is CASSLAGHEQYF. In nucleotides, the CDR3 is TGTGCCAGCAGCTTAGCGGGACACGAGCAGTACTTC.

This clonotype was counted between two and nine times. The chain employs TRBV2 and TRBJ1-5, with D unclear. Germline V gene data show CDR1 as SNHLY and CDR2 as FYNNEI. This CDR3 contains 15 residues. V lost 1 base to trimming and J lost 0 bases, with 7 bases between them. CDR3 DNA: TGTGCCAGCAGTGAAGAGGGTATTAGCAATCAGCCCCAGCATTTT. Translating it yields CASSEEGISNQPQHF. The full variable domain, completed using reference TRBV2 and TRBJ1-5, is EPEVTQTPSHQVTQMGQEVILRCVPISNHLYFYWYRQILGQKVEFLVSFYNNEISEKSEIFDDQFSVERPDGSNFTLKIRSTKLEDSAMYFCASSEEGISNQPQHFGDGTRLSIL.

This clonotype has more than one count but fewer than ten. One end of the junction is discordant with germline, which a read error may explain. The chain links TRBV19 to TRBJ2-7, with 7 nucleotides matching TRBD1. Germline CDR1 LNHDA, CDR2 SQIVND (reference sequence). The CDR3 length is 14 residues. CDR3 protein: CASRIGTDLYEQYF. Here the CDR3 DNA reads TGTGCCAGTAGAATAGGGACAGACCTCTACGAGCAGTACTTC.

J is TRBJ2-3 and V is TRBV11-3; a weak D match, TRBD2 (6 bases). Germline-derived CDR1 and CDR2 are SGHNT and YENEEA. The CDR3 is 15 residues long. Trimming removed 0 bases at V and 5 bases at J, with 12 bases between. The CDR3 sequence is CASSLEGLYEDTQYF. DNA for the CDR3: TGTGCCAGCAGCTTAGAGGGACTTTACGAAGATACGCAGTATTTT.

The chain is built from TRBV18 and TRBJ2-1, with D uncertain. The CDR3 has 15 amino acids. Trimming took off 2 bases at V and 0 bases at J, with 8 bases between the two ends. Germline assignment: CDR1 KGHSH and CDR2 LQKENI. The CDR3 bases are TGTGCCAGCTCACCAGTGGGGATCTCCTACAATGAGCAGTTCTTC. This sequence encodes CASSPVGISYNEQFF.

This chain links TRBV18 with TRBJ1-5, with 8 bases that match TRBD1. Looked up from germline, CDR1 is KGHSH and CDR2 is LQKENI. V dropped 5 bases and J dropped 2; count of bases not matched to a gene: 8. The CDR3 sequence is 16 residues long. Here the CDR3 DNA reads TGTGCCAGCTCAGTCCTCGGACAGGGTGGCAATCAGCCCCAGCATTTT. The encoded protein is CASSVLGQGGNQPQHF. The full variable domain, its missing parts supplied by reference TRBV18 and TRBJ1-5, is NAGVMQNPRHLVRRRGQEARLRCSPMKGHSHVYWYRQLPEEGLKFMVYLQKENIIDESGMPKERFSAEFPKEGPSILRIQQVVRGDSAAYFCASSVLGQGGNQPQHFGDGTRLSIL.

In regard to this clonotype: Germline is not matched at one junction end, which may reflect a read error. The J gene is TRBJ2-3, the V gene TRBV20-1, with 7 bases fitting TRBD2. The CDR3 has 17 residues. Germline V gene data show CDR1 as DFQATT and CDR2 as SNEGSKA (reference sequence). For the CDR3, the DNA is TGCGGTGCTAGAGGGAGAGGGTGGCGGGAGATCACAGATACGCAGTATTTT. Protein product: CGARGRGWREITDTQYF.

Only a few counts were recorded for this clonotype. This rearrangement joins TRBV7-8 to TRBJ2-3, with D perhaps matching TRBD2 (8 bases). Germline values: CDR1 SGHVS, CDR2 FQNEAQ. Trimming took off 5 bases at V and 4 bases at J, with 16 bases between the two ends. CDR3 size: 15 residues. CDR3 sequence: CASSPGGGAADTQYF. CDR3 DNA: TGTGCCAGCAGCCCGGGAGGGGGCGCAGCAGATACGCAGTATTTT.

This sequence joins TRBV20-1 and TRBJ2-1, with 8 bases lining up with TRBD1. J lost 1 base, V lost 3 bases, and 2 bases had no gene match. Germline lookup yields CDR1 DFQATT and CDR2 SNEGSKA (reference sequence). This CDR3 contains 14 residues. The chain's CDR3 is CSARTGVSYNEQFF. Here the CDR3 DNA reads TGCAGTGCTAGGACAGGGGTTTCCTACAATGAGCAGTTCTTC.

The chain employs TRBV28 and TRBJ2-1; 9 nucleotides align to TRBD2. The CDR3 is 14 residues long. CDR1 and CDR2 (germline): MDHEN, SYDVKM. The trim removed 3 bases at V and 15 bases at J, leaving 12 bases unmatched. The CDR3 region is CASSFALSRAGGFF. As DNA, the CDR3 is TGTGCCAGCAGTTTCGCCCTATCCCGAGCGGGGGGGTTCTTC.

This clonotype was seen a few times. The rearrangement uses TRBV5-1 and TRBJ1-2; the match to TRBD1 covers 9 bases. Germline CDR1 reads SGHRS; CDR2 reads YFSETQ. Trimming removed 0 bases from V and 4 bases from J; junction bases left unmatched: 4. The CDR3 runs 15 residues. CDR3 nucleotides: TGCGCCAGCAGCTTGGGCTGGGACAGGGCCTATGGCTACACCTTC. Its protein product is CASSLGWDRAYGYTF.

This clonotype was seen a few times. V gene TRBV4-2 combines with J gene TRBJ2-5, with 10 bases fitting TRBD2. Germline CDR1 LGHNA, CDR2 YNFKEQ. CDR3 length equals 21 residues. Germline trimming cut 0 bases from V and 9 bases from J; bases unmatched to any gene: 25. The CDR3 spells CASSQDLILAGGHPRRSAQYF. CDR3 sequence (DNA): TGTGCCAGCAGCCAAGATCTGATTTTAGCGGGAGGCCATCCACGGAGGAGCGCCCAGTACTTC.

This clonotype turned up a few times. The chain carries TRBV5-1 and TRBJ1-1, with 9 bases fitting TRBD1. This CDR3 region has 14 residues. Germline trimming cut 4 bases from V and 7 bases from J; bases unmatched to any gene: 8. The germline CDR1 and CDR2 sequences are SGHRS and YFSETQ. The CDR3 nucleotides read TGCGCCAGCAGCAAGGACAGGGGCTCTGGTGAAGCTTTCTTT. Translating it yields CASSKDRGSGEAFF.

The rearrangement links TRBV12-3 or TRBV12-4 to TRBJ1-1; D uncertain. V was pared by 6 bases and J by 4 bases, with 9 bases between. The CDR3 contains 12 residues. CDR3 in amino acids: CASSTRFTEAFF. The CDR3 DNA is TGTGCCAGCAGCACACGGTTCACTGAAGCTTTCTTT.

The table lists this clonotype with a few counts. The chain combines TRBV18 with TRBJ1-2; possibly TRBD1 for D (5 bases). Per the germline V gene, CDR1 is KGHSH and CDR2 is LQKENI. The CDR3 covers 14 residues. V lost 6 bases, J lost 12 bases, and 23 bases lay in between. Written as DNA, the CDR3 is TGTGCCAGCTCGCCGACAGCGTACGACGACTCTCACACCTTC. Translated, it gives CASSPTAYDDSHTF.

This chain connects TRBV10-3 to TRBJ1-5, with a possible D match to TRBD1 (5 bases). Trimming stripped 9 bases from V and 5 bases from J, with 14 bases between. The germline CDR1 and CDR2 sequences are ENHRY and SYGVKD. This CDR3 spans 13 amino acids. CDR3 DNA: TGTGCCATTAGGGGCCAGGTCGATCAGCCCCAGCATTTT. This sequence encodes CAIRGQVDQPQHF.

This clonotype was detected only a few times. J is TRBJ1-1 and V is TRBV10-3; 8 bases map to TRBD1. This CDR3 has 18 amino acids. V shed 4 bases, J shed 0 bases, and the junction held 13 bases outside the gene matches. CDR1 ENHRY and CDR2 SYGVKD come from the germline V gene. CDR3 DNA sequence: TGTGCCATCAGTGGGGTATCTGGGACAGGCAGGATGAACACTGAAGCTTTCTTT. Protein product: CAISGVSGTGRMNTEAFF.

This rearrangement joins TRBV4-1 to TRBJ2-7, with 11 bases matching TRBD1. V dropped 2 bases and J dropped 8; count of bases not matched to a gene: 8. The CDR3 sequence is 15 residues long. The germline gives CDR1 MGHRA, CDR2 YSYEKL. The CDR3 region has the DNA TGCGCCAGCAGCCAAACCGGGACAGGGGGAGTACAGCAGTACTTC. The encoded protein is CASSQTGTGGVQQYF.

In its sample, this clonotype was seen many times. V and J are TRBV12-3 or TRBV12-4 and TRBJ1-2; D is perhaps TRBD1 (5 bases). The CDR3 covers 16 residues. Trimming shortened V by 7 bases and J by 0 bases, and 18 bases separated the two germline ends. This CDR3 is CASTYAGRGANYGYTF. For the CDR3, the DNA is TGTGCCAGCACCTACGCCGGACGGGGGGCTAACTATGGCTACACCTTC.

This clonotype was found many times. V gene TRBV5-8 combines with J gene TRBJ1-1; no firm D call. This CDR3 has 15 residues. CDR1 is SGHTS, CDR2 YDEGEE, per germline. Trimming stripped 1 base from V and 10 bases from J, with 20 bases between. This CDR3 reads CASSLPAGRNKRAFF. The CDR3 nucleotides are TGTGCCAGCAGCTTGCCGGCGGGCAGAAACAAGCGAGCTTTCTTT. The full variable domain, rest sourced from reference TRBV5-8 and TRBJ1-1, is EAGVTQSPTHLIKTRGQQATLRCSPISGHTSVYWYQQALGLGLQFLLWYDEGEERNRGNFPPRFSGRQFPNYSSELNVNALELEDSALYLCASSLPAGRNKRAFFGQGTRLTVV.

The chain uses TRBV3-1 and TRBJ1-2, with unresolved D. The germline V gene encodes CDR1 LGHDT and CDR2 YNNKEL (reference sequence). V lost 0 bases, J lost 2 bases, and 7 bases lay in between. The CDR3 runs 14 residues. The CDR3 reads CASSQEGWNYGYTF. The CDR3 nucleotides read TGTGCCAGCAGCCAAGAGGGATGGAACTATGGCTACACCTTC.

This clonotype turned up a few times. The gene calls are TRBV14 and TRBJ1-2, with 7 bases aligning to TRBD1. Germline values: CDR1 SGHDN, CDR2 FVKESK. This CDR3 has 14 residues. V dropped 4 bases and J dropped 5; count of bases not matched to a gene: 7. In DNA form, the CDR3 reads TGTGCCAGCAGCCCAGACAGCAGGGGGTATGGCTACACCTTC. Translating gives CASSPDSRGYGYTF.

J is TRBJ1-2 and V is TRBV20-1; a possible D gene is TRBD1 (5 bases). CDR3 size: 16 residues. Germline assignment: CDR1 DFQATT and CDR2 SNEGSKA (reference sequence). V lost 0 bases, J lost 4 bases, and 18 bases lay in between. The CDR3 region is CSARDGADGAVYGYTF. The CDR3 nucleotides read TGCAGTGCTAGAGATGGAGCTGATGGGGCAGTCTATGGCTACACCTTC.

The rearrangement uses TRBV20-1 and TRBJ1-2; TRBD1 might be the D (6 bases). Germline values: CDR1 DFQATT, CDR2 SNEGSKA (reference sequence). The CDR3 spans 14 residues. V dropped 6 bases and J dropped 0 bases, with 14 bases sitting between them. CDR3 sequence (DNA): TGCAGTGCGGGGGGGGCAGCCACTAACTATGGCTACACCTTC. Translating it yields CSAGGAATNYGYTF.

A word on this clonotype: A clone one base away is much larger, so this may be a read error. The chain is built from TRBV20-1 and TRBJ2-3; D call uncertain. The length of the CDR3 is 12 residues. Germline-derived CDR1 and CDR2 are DFQATT and SNEGSKA (reference sequence). V was trimmed by 7 bases and J by 0 bases, leaving 8 bases between them. DNA of the CDR3: TGCAGTGTATACGGGAGCACAGATACGCAGTATTTT. It is translated as CSVYGSTDTQYF.

This clonotype was detected many times. This CDR3 reads CASSPTSGSEQYF. DNA of the CDR3: TGTGCCAGCAGTCCCACTTCTGGGAGCGAGCAGTACTTC. This sequence joins TRBV6-1 and TRBJ2-7; D is perhaps TRBD2 (5 bases). The V end was cut by 5 bases, the J end by 6 bases, with 14 bases between. Germline V gene lookup returns CDR1 MNHNS and CDR2 SASEGT. The CDR3 runs 13 residues.